This TCR beta chain was documented in a study of cytomegalovirus exposure and HLA in healthy donors. This CDR3 contains 14 residues. In germline, CDR1 is MDHEN, CDR2 SYDVKM. The junction had 0 bases not matched to a gene; V was cut back by 6 bases and J by 1 base. The sample holds a few counts of this clone. Antigen: not known. The PCR had 60 Vbeta and 13 Jbeta primers. The method was immunoSEQ multiplex PCR; TCRdb's version includes in-frame clones alone and lacks a portion of them. Of 100,000 to 150,000 clones listed, about 8.5% were seen once; the top ten hold approximately 5%. Study-level findings and limits: The study had only CMV serostatus as immune exposure information. Specificity for CMV antigens was confirmed in vitro for a few of the CMV-associated chains.

The TCR comes from a man aged 35-49 years in good health and CMV-seronegative. Sequences were obtained from PBMCs. The chain uses TRBV28 and TRBJ2-3; 11 positions match TRBD2. The CDR3 region has the DNA TGTGCCAGCAGACTAGCGGGGGGCACAGATACGCAGTATTTT. It encodes CASRLAGGTDTQYF.